Listed below are T cell receptor beta chains from one sample, sequenced in a study of T cell responses to AZD1222 COVID-19 vaccine. Method: immunoSEQ multiplex PCR; TCRdb's copy keeps in-frame clones and lacks some. The sample lists roughly 150,000 clones, around 88% occurring once. Sequencing used peripheral blood, obtained on day 0 of AZD1222 vaccination. The receptors shown here come from an adult in good health. Each CDR3 is given with its conserved first and last residue. Fields, in order: V gene, D gene, clone size, J gene, CDR3 protein, CDR3 DNA. A D gene is named only where the DNA matches it firmly. Part of the rows lack a size; the others show once, few, many or a class for expanded clones.

V gene: TRBV5-4; D gene: TRBD1; clone size: -; J gene: TRBJ2-4; CDR3 protein: CASSDRGRAKNIQYF; CDR3 DNA: TGTGCCAGCAGCGACAGGGGTCGAGCCAAAAACATTCAGTACTTC
V gene: TRBV6-2/TRBV6-3; D gene: TRBD1; clone size: -; J gene: TRBJ1-6; CDR3 protein: CASSQQGDNSPLHF; CDR3 DNA: TGTGCCAGCAGTCAACAGGGGGACAATTCACCCCTCCACTTT
V gene: TRBV27; D gene: -; clone size: -; J gene: TRBJ1-2; CDR3 protein: CASSPSGPHYGYTF; CDR3 DNA: TGTGCCAGCAGTCCTAGTGGCCCTCACTATGGCTACACCTTC
V gene: TRBV6-4; D gene: TRBD2; clone size: -; J gene: TRBJ2-1; CDR3 protein: CASSDSASGSWAEQFF; CDR3 DNA: TGTGCCAGCAGTGACTCCGCTAGCGGGAGTTGGGCTGAGCAGTTCTTC
V gene: TRBV5-6; D gene: -; clone size: -; J gene: TRBJ2-2; CDR3 protein: CASSLPGAGNTGELFF; CDR3 DNA: TGTGCCAGCAGCTTGCCTGGGGCCGGGAACACCGGGGAGCTGTTTTTT
V gene: TRBV28; D gene: -; clone size: few; J gene: TRBJ2-7; CDR3 protein: CASSPGQPYEQYF; CDR3 DNA: TGTGCCAGCAGCCCCGGACAGCCCTACGAGCAGTACTTC
V gene: TRBV7-2; D gene: -; clone size: -; J gene: TRBJ1-4; CDR3 protein: CASSGGEKLFF; CDR3 DNA: TGTGCCAGCAGCGGAGGTGAAAAACTGTTTTTT
V gene: TRBV6-5; D gene: -; clone size: -; J gene: TRBJ2-7; CDR3 protein: CASSPGVSREQYF; CDR3 DNA: TGTGCCAGCAGTCCAGGAGTCTCTCGGGAGCAGTACTTC
V gene: TRBV28; D gene: -; clone size: -; J gene: TRBJ1-1; CDR3 protein: CASTKLRPDTEAFF; CDR3 DNA: TGTGCCAGCACAAAGCTTCGTCCGGACACTGAAGCTTTCTTT
V gene: TRBV7-2; D gene: TRBD2; clone size: -; J gene: TRBJ2-5; CDR3 protein: CASSPAAGGETQYF; CDR3 DNA: TGTGCCAGCAGCCCCGCAGCGGGGGGAGAGACCCAGTACTTC
V gene: TRBV19; D gene: -; clone size: -; J gene: TRBJ1-6; CDR3 protein: CASSILGSYNSPLHF; CDR3 DNA: TGTGCCAGTAGTATTTTGGGCTCCTATAATTCACCCCTCCACTTT
V gene: TRBV2; D gene: TRBD1; clone size: -; J gene: TRBJ2-7; CDR3 protein: CASSRQGDEQYF; CDR3 DNA: TGTGCCAGCAGTAGGCAGGGGGACGAGCAGTACTTC
V gene: TRBV10-3; D gene: -; clone size: -; J gene: TRBJ2-7; CDR3 protein: CAISGGGLNYEQYF; CDR3 DNA: TGTGCCATCAGTGGAGGGGGACTAAACTACGAGCAGTACTTC
V gene: TRBV4-2; D gene: -; clone size: -; J gene: TRBJ1-6; CDR3 protein: CASSQDRGGNSPLHF; CDR3 DNA: TGTGCCAGCAGCCAAGACAGGGGCGGTAATTCACCCCTCCACTTT
V gene: TRBV18; D gene: TRBD1; clone size: -; J gene: TRBJ1-2; CDR3 protein: CASSPLDRESYGYTF; CDR3 DNA: TGTGCCAGCTCACCATTGGACAGGGAGTCGTATGGCTACACCTTC
V gene: TRBV6-1; D gene: -; clone size: -; J gene: TRBJ1-2; CDR3 protein: CASSDITGYYGYTF; CDR3 DNA: TGTGCCAGCAGTGACATCACAGGCTACTATGGCTACACCTTC
V gene: TRBV27; D gene: TRBD1; clone size: -; J gene: TRBJ2-7; CDR3 protein: CASEPTGPARLSYEQYF; CDR3 DNA: TGTGCCAGCGAACCGACAGGGCCCGCCCGATTATCCTACGAGCAGTACTTC
V gene: TRBV10-3; D gene: -; clone size: -; J gene: TRBJ2-2; CDR3 protein: CAIAGTTNTGELFF; CDR3 DNA: TGTGCCATCGCTGGGACAACGAACACCGGGGAGCTGTTTTTT
V gene: TRBV5-1; D gene: -; clone size: -; J gene: TRBJ1-1; CDR3 protein: CASSLLGSGLEAFF; CDR3 DNA: TGCGCCAGCAGCTTGCTCGGCAGTGGTTTGGAAGCTTTCTTT
V gene: TRBV9; D gene: -; clone size: -; J gene: TRBJ1-2; CDR3 protein: CASSPLDPWGYTF; CDR3 DNA: TGTGCCAGCAGCCCTCTAGACCCATGGGGCTACACCTTC
V gene: TRBV14; D gene: -; clone size: -; J gene: TRBJ1-2; CDR3 protein: CASSQDARAYGYTF; CDR3 DNA: TGTGCCAGCAGCCAAGATGCCAGGGCATATGGCTACACCTTC
V gene: TRBV20-1; D gene: -; clone size: -; J gene: TRBJ1-1; CDR3 protein: CSASREEAFF; CDR3 DNA: TGCAGTGCTAGCCGGGAGGAAGCTTTCTTT
V gene: TRBV7-3; D gene: -; clone size: -; J gene: TRBJ1-1; CDR3 protein: CASSLTGVTEAFF; CDR3 DNA: TGTGCCAGCAGCTTAACGGGGGTCACTGAAGCTTTCTTT
V gene: TRBV7-2; D gene: TRBD1; clone size: -; J gene: TRBJ2-7; CDR3 protein: CASSLDTGTGGYEQYF; CDR3 DNA: TGTGCCAGCAGCTTAGATACCGGGACAGGGGGCTACGAGCAGTACTTC
V gene: TRBV11-2; D gene: TRBD1; clone size: -; J gene: TRBJ1-1; CDR3 protein: CASSPRGTEAFF; CDR3 DNA: TGTGCCAGCAGCCCCAGGGGGACAGAAGCTTTCTTT
V gene: TRBV29-1; D gene: -; clone size: -; J gene: TRBJ2-2; CDR3 protein: CSVEVVIAGLSNTGELFF; CDR3 DNA: TGCAGCGTTGAAGTGGTAATAGCAGGTCTCTCGAACACCGGGGAGCTGTTTTTT
V gene: TRBV5-6; D gene: TRBD2; clone size: -; J gene: TRBJ2-7; CDR3 protein: CASSLASGRAHEQYF; CDR3 DNA: TGTGCCAGCAGCTTGGCGAGCGGGAGGGCCCACGAGCAGTACTTC
V gene: TRBV28; D gene: -; clone size: -; J gene: TRBJ1-2; CDR3 protein: CASSSPPGGYGYTF; CDR3 DNA: TGTGCCAGCAGTTCTCCCCCGGGGGGCTATGGCTACACCTTC
V gene: TRBV7-2; D gene: TRBD2; clone size: -; J gene: TRBJ2-7; CDR3 protein: CASSRGLALSSYEQYF; CDR3 DNA: TGTGCCAGCAGCCGCGGACTAGCCCTGAGCTCCTACGAGCAGTACTTC